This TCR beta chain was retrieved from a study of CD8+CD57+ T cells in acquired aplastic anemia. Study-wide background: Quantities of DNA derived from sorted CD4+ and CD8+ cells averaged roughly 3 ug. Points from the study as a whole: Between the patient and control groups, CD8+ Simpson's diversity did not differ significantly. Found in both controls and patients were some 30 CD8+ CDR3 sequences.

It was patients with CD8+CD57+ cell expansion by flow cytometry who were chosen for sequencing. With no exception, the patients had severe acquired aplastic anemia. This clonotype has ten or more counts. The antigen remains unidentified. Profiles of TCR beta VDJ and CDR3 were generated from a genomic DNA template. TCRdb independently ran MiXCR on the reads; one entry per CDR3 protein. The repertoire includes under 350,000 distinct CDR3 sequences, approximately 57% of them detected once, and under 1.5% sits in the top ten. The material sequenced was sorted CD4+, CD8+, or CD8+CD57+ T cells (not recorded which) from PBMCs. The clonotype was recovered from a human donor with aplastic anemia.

CDR3 coding DNA: TGTGCCAGCAGGCTAGCAGAGTCTGGCTATGGCTACACCTTC. It yields the protein CASRLAESGYGYTF. J is TRBJ1-2 and V is TRBV2; D unresolved. This CDR3 contains 14 residues. From germline, CDR1 is SNHLY and CDR2 FYNNEI. The V gene lost 6 bases and the J gene lost 4 bases, with 15 bases spanning the gap.